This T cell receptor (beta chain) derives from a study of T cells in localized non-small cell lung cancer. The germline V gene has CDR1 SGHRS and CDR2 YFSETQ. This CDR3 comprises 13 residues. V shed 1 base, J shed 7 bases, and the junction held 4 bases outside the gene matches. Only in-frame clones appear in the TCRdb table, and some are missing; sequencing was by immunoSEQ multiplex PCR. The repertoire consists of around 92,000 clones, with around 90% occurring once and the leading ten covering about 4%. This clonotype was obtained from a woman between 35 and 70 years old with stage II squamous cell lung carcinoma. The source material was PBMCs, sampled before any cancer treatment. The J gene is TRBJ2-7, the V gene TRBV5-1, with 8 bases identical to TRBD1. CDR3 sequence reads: CASSLKQGGEQYF. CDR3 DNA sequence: TGCGCCAGCAGCTTGAAACAGGGGGGTGAGCAGTACTTC.